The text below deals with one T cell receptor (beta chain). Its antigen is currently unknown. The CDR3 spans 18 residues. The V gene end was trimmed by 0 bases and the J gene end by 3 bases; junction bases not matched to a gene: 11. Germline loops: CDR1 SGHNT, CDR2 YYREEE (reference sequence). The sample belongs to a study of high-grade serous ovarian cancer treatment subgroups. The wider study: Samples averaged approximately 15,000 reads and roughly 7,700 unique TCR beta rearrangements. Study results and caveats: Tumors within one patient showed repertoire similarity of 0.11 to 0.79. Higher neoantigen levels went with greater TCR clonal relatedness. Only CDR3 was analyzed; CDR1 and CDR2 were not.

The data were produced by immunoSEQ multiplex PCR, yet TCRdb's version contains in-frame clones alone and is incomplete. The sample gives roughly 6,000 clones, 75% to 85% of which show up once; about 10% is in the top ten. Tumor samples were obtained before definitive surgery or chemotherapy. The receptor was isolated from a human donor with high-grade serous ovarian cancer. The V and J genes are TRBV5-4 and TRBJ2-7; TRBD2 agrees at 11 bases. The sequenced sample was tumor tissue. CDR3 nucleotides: TGTGCCAGCAGCTTGGGGGCTAGCGGGGGGACCTCCGTCTACGAGCAGTACTTC. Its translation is CASSLGASGGTSVYEQYF.